This TCR beta chain was documented in a study of CD8 T cells in ankylosing spondylitis. Overall study findings and caveats: A number of the motif variants had already been described in reactive arthritis synovial fluid and blood. A TCR beta motif of fewer than ten highly homologous variants seemed to mark ankylosing spondylitis blood. Matched ankylosing spondylitis synovial fluid reportedly contained a significantly enriched population of disease-linked clones. Peripheral blood samples showed relatively rare disease-linked clones, and these clones were CD8+.

Researchers built TCR beta libraries using quantitative 5'-RACE with molecular barcodes. One entry per CDR3 protein, called by TCRdb with MiXCR from the 5' RACE reads. In the table there are a few hundred thousand distinct CDR3 sequences, approximately 20% of which are singletons. On this clonotype itself: Its target is unknown.

The receptor was derived from a male donor with ankylosing spondylitis. Material: blood, either unsorted or a sorted T cell fraction (not recorded which).

As DNA, the CDR3 is TGCAGCGAAGGACTAGCGGGCGGGGGGGATACGCAGTATTTT. Translated, it gives CSEGLAGGGDTQYF. This sequence joins TRBV29-1 and TRBJ2-3, with 11 bases identical to TRBD2. V was clipped by 7 bases and J by 6 bases; unmatched bases: 9. The CDR3 runs 14 residues. Germline V gene data show CDR1 as SQVTM and CDR2 as ANQGSEA.